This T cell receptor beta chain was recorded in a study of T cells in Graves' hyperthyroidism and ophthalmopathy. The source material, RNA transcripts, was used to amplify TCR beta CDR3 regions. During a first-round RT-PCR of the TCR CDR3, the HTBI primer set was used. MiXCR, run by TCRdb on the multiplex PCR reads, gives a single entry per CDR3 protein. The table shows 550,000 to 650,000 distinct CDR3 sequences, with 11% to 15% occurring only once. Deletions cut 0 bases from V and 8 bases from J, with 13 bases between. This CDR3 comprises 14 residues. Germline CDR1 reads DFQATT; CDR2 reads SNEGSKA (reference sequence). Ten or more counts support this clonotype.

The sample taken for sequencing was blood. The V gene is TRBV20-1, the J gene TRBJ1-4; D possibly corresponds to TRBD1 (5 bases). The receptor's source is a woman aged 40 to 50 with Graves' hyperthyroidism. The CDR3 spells CSARDMGDAEKLFF. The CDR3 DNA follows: TGCAGTGCTAGAGATATGGGGGACGCCGAAAAACTGTTTTTT.